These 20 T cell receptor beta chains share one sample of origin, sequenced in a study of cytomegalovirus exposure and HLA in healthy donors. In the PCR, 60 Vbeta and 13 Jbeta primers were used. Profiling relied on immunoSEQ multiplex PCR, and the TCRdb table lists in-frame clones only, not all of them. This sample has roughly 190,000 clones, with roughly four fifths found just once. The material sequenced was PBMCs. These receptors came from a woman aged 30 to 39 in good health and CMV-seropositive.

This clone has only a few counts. CDR3 amino acids: CASSQGWTGYEQYF. The CDR3 nucleotides are TGCGCCAGCAGCCAAGGATGGACAGGGTACGAGCAGTACTTC. The chain employs TRBV4-1 and TRBJ2-7; 8 nucleotides align to TRBD1. The ends lost 1 base at V and 4 bases at J; junction bases unmatched: 3. The CDR3 contains 14 residues. The V gene's germline CDR1 is MGHRA and CDR2 YSYEKL.

The CDR3 DNA follows: TGTGCCAGCAGCGGACCGGGACAGGGCAGTAACGGGGAGCTGTTTTTT. As protein: CASSGPGQGSNGELFF. The V and J genes are TRBV9 and TRBJ2-2, with TRBD1 matching 9 bases. Germline CDR1 SGDLS, CDR2 YYNGEE. The trim removed 3 bases at V and 7 bases at J, leaving 10 bases unmatched. The CDR3 has 16 residues. Full variable domain (outside the CDR3, taken from reference TRBV9 and TRBJ2-2): DSGVTQTPKHLITATGQRVTLRCSPRSGDLSVYWYQQSLDQGLQFLIQYYNGEERAKGNILERFSAQQFPDLHSELNLSSLELGDSALYFCASSGPGQGSNGELFFGEGSRLTVL.

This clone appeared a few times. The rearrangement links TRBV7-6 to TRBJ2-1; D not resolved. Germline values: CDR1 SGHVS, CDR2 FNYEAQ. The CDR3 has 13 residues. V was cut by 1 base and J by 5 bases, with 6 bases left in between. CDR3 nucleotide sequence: TGTGCCAGCAGCTTAGTAGAGAACAATGAGCAGTTCTTC. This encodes CASSLVENNEQFF.

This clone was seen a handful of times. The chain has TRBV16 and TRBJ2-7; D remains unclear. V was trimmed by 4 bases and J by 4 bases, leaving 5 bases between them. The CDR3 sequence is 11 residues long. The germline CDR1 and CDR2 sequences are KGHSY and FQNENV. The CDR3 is CASSLLYEQYF. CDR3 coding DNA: TGTGCCAGCAGCCTCCTTTACGAGCAGTACTTC. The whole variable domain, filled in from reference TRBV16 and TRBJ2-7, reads GEEVAQTPKHLVRGEGQKAKLYCAPIKGHSYVFWYQQVLKNEFKFLISFQNENVFDETGMPKERFSAKCLPNSPCSLEIQATKLEDSAVYFCASSLLYEQYFGPGTRLTVT.

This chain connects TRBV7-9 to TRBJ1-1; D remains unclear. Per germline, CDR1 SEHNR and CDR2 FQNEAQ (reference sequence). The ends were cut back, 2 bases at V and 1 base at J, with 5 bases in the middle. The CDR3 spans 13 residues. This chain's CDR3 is CASSLPGNTEAFF. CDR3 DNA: TGTGCCAGCAGCTTACCAGGGAACACTGAAGCTTTCTTT. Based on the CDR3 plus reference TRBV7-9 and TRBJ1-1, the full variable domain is DTGVSQNPRHKITKRGQNVTFRCDPISEHNRLYWYRQTLGQGPEFLTYFQNEAQLEKSRLLSDRFSAERPKGSFSTLEIQRTEQGDSAMYLCASSLPGNTEAFFGQGTRLTVV.

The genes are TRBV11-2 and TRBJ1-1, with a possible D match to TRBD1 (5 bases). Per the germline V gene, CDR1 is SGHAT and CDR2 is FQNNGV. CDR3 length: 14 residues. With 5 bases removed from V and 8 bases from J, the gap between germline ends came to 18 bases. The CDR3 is CASSVGDLAGEAFF. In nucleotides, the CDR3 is TGTGCCAGCAGCGTAGGGGACTTAGCCGGGGAAGCTTTCTTT.

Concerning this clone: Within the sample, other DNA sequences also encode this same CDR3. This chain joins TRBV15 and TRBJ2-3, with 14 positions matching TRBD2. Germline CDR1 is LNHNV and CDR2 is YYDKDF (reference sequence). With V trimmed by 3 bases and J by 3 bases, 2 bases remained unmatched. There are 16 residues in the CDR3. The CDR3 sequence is CATSSRLAGGTDTQYF. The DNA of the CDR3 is TGTGCCACCAGCAGCCGACTAGCGGGAGGGACAGATACGCAGTATTTT.

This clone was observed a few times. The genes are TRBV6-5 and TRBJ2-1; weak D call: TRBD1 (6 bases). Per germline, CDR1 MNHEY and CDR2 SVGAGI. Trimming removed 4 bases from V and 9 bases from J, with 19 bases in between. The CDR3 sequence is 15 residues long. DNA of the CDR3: TGTGCCAGCAGTTCAGGGGTACCTAGAGAGCGTGAGCAGTTCTTC. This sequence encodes CASSSGVPREREQFF.

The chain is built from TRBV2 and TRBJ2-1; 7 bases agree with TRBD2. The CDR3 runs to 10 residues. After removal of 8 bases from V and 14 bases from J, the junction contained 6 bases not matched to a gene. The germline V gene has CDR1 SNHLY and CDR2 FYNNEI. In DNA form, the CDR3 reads TGTGCCAGCTCGGCGGGAGTGGAGTTCTTC. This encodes CASSAGVEFF.

In DNA, the CDR3 is TGCGCCAGCAGCCCGGGGAACCAAGAGACCCAGTACTTC. Translation gives CASSPGNQETQYF. The chain employs TRBV5-1 and TRBJ2-5; tentatively, D is TRBD2 (5 bases). This CDR3 is built from 13 residues. V lost 4 bases to trimming and J lost 0 bases, with 7 bases between them. Germline-derived CDR1 and CDR2 are SGHRS and YFSETQ.

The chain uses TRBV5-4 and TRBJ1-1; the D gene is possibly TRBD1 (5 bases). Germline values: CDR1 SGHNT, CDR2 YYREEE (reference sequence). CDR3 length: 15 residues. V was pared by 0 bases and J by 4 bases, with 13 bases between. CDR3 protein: CASSLVGQGLTEAFF. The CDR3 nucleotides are TGTGCCAGCAGCTTGGTAGGGCAGGGCCTCACTGAAGCTTTCTTT.

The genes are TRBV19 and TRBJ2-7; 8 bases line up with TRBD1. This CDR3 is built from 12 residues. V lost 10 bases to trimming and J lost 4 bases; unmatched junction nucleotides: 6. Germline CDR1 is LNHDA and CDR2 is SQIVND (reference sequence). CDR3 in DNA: TGTGCCACAGGACAGGGTGGTTACGAGCAGTACTTC. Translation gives CATGQGGYEQYF.

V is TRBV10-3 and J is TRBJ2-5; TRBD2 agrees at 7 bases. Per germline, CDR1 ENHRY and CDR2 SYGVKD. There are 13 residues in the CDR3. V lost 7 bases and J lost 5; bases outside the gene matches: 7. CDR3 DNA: TGTGCCATCACCCGGGGGGTAGCCGAGACCCAGTACTTC. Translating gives CAITRGVAETQYF.

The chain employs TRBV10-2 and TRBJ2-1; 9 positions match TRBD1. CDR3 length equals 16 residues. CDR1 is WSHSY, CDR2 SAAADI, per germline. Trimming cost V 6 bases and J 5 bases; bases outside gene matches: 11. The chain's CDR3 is CASRQPGTGTNNEQFF. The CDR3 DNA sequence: TGCGCCAGCAGGCAACCCGGGACAGGGACGAACAATGAGCAGTTCTTC.

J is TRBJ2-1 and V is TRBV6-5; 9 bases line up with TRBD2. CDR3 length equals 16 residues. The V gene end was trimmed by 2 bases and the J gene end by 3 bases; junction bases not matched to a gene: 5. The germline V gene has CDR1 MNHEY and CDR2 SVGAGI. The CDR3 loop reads CASSYRREGVYNEQFF. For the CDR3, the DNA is TGTGCCAGCAGTTACAGGCGGGAGGGTGTCTACAATGAGCAGTTCTTC.

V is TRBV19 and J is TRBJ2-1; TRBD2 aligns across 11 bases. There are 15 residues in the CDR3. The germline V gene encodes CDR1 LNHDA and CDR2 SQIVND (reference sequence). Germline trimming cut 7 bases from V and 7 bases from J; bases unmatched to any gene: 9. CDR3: CASNLAGGPMNEQFF. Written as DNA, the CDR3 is TGTGCCAGTAATTTAGCGGGAGGGCCTATGAATGAGCAGTTCTTC.

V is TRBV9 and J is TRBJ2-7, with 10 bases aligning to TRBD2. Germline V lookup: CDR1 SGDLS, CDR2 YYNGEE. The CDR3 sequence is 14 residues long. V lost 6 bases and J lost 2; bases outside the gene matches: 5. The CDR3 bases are TGTGCCAGCACCCCGGGACTAGCGACCTACGAGCAGTACTTC. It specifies CASTPGLATYEQYF.

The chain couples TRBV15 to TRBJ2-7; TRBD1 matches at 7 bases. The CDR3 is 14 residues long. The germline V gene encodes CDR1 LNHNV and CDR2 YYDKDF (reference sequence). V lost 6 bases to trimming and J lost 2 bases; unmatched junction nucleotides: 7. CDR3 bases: TGTGCCACCAGGATTGGACAGGACACCTACGAGCAGTACTTC. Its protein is CATRIGQDTYEQYF.

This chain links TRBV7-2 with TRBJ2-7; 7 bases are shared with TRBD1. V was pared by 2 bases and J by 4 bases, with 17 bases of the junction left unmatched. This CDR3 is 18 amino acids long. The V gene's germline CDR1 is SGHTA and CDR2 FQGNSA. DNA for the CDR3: TGTGCCAGCAGCTTAAACTTGTTAGGGGGCGCAGATCCATACGAGCAGTACTTC. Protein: CASSLNLLGGADPYEQYF. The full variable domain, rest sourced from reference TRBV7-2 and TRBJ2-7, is GAGVSQSPSNKVTEKGKDVELRCDPISGHTALYWYRQSLGQGLEFLIYFQGNSAPDKSGLPSDRFSAERTGGSVSTLTIQRTQQEDSAVYLCASSLNLLGGADPYEQYFGPGTRLTVT.

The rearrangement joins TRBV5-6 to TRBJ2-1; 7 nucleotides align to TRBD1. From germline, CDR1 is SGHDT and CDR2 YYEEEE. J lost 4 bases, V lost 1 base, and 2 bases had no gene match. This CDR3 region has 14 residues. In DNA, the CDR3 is TGTGCCAGCAGCTTGTTACAGGGGTACAATGAGCAGTTCTTC. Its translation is CASSLLQGYNEQFF.